This paragraph covers one T cell receptor beta chain sequence. The antigen is undetermined. Profiling relied on immunoSEQ multiplex PCR, and the TCRdb table lists in-frame clones only, not all of them. The data show under 200,000 clones, 88% seen once. The source of the sample is a study of T cell responses to AZD1222 COVID-19 vaccine. The study's findings and limits: Nearly half of unique spike-specific TCRs reportedly avoided B.1.351 and B.1.1.7 mutated regions. Repertoire collection took place solely once the T cell response had peaked. Vaccination with two AZD1222 doses was followed by a rise in Spike-specific TCR breadth and depth.

The CDR3 contains 15 residues. Germline V gene data show CDR1 as MNHEY and CDR2 as SMNVEV (reference sequence). Losses at the gene ends were 2 bases for V and 6 bases for J; bases not matched to a gene: 5. The sequences come from peripheral blood, collected 28 days after the second AZD1222 dose. The TCR comes from an adult who received the AZD1222 COVID-19 vaccine. The chain couples TRBV27 to TRBJ2-4; 9 bases align to TRBD2. The CDR3 loop reads CASSLPGTSSNIQYF. Here the CDR3 DNA reads TGTGCCAGCAGTTTACCCGGGACTAGCTCAAACATTCAGTACTTC.